Here is one T cell receptor (beta chain) with its context. As yet, its antigen is unknown. The data originate from a study of blood T cells in healthy people across ages. Study-level points and caveats: Naive T cell percentage showed a strong correlation with TCR beta diversity. No conclusive comparison of naive versus antigen-experienced cells was possible with unsorted PBMCs. CMV status of donors was not determined, possibly confounding expanded clonotype changes.

Per individual sample, total RNA of at least 5 micrograms was extracted. PCR was performed a second time for roughly 7 to 12 cycles using a sample-barcoded 5' primer and a J-beta primer mix. TCRdb used MiXCR to reprocess the 5' RACE reads, holding one entry per CDR3 protein. Of 1.5 million to 2 million distinct CDR3 sequences detected, roughly two fifths appear once; the ten largest clones hold roughly 23%. The CDR3 runs 15 residues. Germline assignment: CDR1 SGHTA and CDR2 FQGNSA. Trimming removed 2 bases from V and 4 bases from J, with 14 bases in between. Sequenced sample: blood. The source is a human donor in good health. The rearrangement uses TRBV7-2 and TRBJ1-2; D possibly corresponds to TRBD1 (6 bases). CDR3 protein: CASSLRAGEVYGYTF. The CDR3, as DNA: TGTGCCAGCAGCTTAAGGGCAGGGGAGGTCTATGGCTACACCTTC.